This T cell receptor (beta chain) originates from a study of radiation and T cells in renal cell carcinoma. By sample fraction, this clone is large. No antigen is known for it. Treatment meaning: 15 Gy SBRT to primary tumor, nephrectomy 4 weeks later. Nephrectomy followed 15 Gy stereotactic body radiation by 4 weeks. Whole-study results and caveats: From baseline, blood top tumor clonotypes peaked at 2 weeks post-radiation. Intratumoral heterogeneity was not captured in these approximately 1 g regions. Top 100 clonotypes averaged approximately 50% in irradiated versus approximately 45% in nephrectomy-only tumors.

From germline, CDR1 is SGHAT and CDR2 FQNNGV. This CDR3 is 13 amino acids long. This table comes from immunoSEQ multiplex PCR, and its TCRdb copy is limited to in-frame clones, with some not included. The sample shows 16,000 or so clones, approximately 53% of them seen only once. The chain is built from TRBV11-2 and TRBJ1-2, with D hard to call. The sequence derives from a woman aged 60 to 75 with renal cell carcinoma. The material was tumor tissue, obtained from a patient whose treatment included radiotherapy and nephrectomy. The CDR3 nucleotides read TGTGCGACTCATTCCGGGAAACCCTATGGCTACACCTTC. This translates into CATHSGKPYGYTF.